A single sample gave rise to the 11 T cell receptor beta chains below, sequenced in a study of T cell repertoires in cytomegalovirus infection. Each CDR3 protein gets one entry after TCRdb re-called the reads with MiXCR. The table records approximately 310,000 distinct CDR3 sequences, approximately 25% of them present only once. Their antigen targets remain unknown. This specimen was cultured PBMCs, taken from culture after CMV antigen stimulation. Receptors originate from a human donor in good health (CMV status not recorded). Some clones in this sample may be carry-over from other donors' samples.

The V and J genes are TRBV7-2 and TRBJ1-2; tentative D call: TRBD1 (5 bases). The germline CDR1 and CDR2 sequences are SGHTA and FQGNSA. This CDR3 is 14 amino acids long. The V end was cut by 0 bases, the J end by 4 bases, with 9 bases between. CDR3 residues: CASSLAQETYGYTF. Written as DNA, the CDR3 is TGTGCCAGCAGCTTAGCACAGGAGACCTATGGCTACACCTTC.

This clonotype was seen only once. Possible read error: a much larger clone is one base away. V and J are TRBV3-1 and TRBJ2-7, with TRBD1 as a possible D gene (5 bases). The V gene's germline CDR1 is LGHDT and CDR2 YNNKEL (reference sequence). This CDR3 has 15 amino acids. In DNA form, the CDR3 reads TGTGCCAGCAGCCCTATCTTGCCAGGGCTCCACGAGCAGTGCTTC. This codes for CASSPILPGLHEQCF.

The chain uses TRBV6-2 or TRBV6-3 and TRBJ2-3, with TRBD2 matching over 7 bases. The CDR3 is 14 residues long. V lost 6 bases, J lost 2 bases, and 5 bases stayed unmatched. CDR1 and CDR2 from the germline V gene are MNHEY and SVGEGT. The CDR3 DNA reads as TGTGCCAGCAGGAGAAGCGGGACCACAGATACGCAGTATTTT. Translated: CASRRSGTTDTQYF.

The gene calls are TRBV7-8 and TRBJ1-1, with D unclear. CDR3 length: 14 residues. Between the trimmed V and J ends, which lost 0 bases and 2 bases, there was a span of 7 bases. Per the germline V gene, CDR1 is SGHVS and CDR2 is FQNEAQ. The CDR3 here is CASSLALYNTEAFF. CDR3 nucleotides: TGTGCCAGCAGCTTAGCGTTATATAACACTGAAGCTTTCTTT.

This sequence joins TRBV5-4 and TRBJ1-2, with a possible D match to TRBD1 (6 bases). With 4 bases removed from V and 6 bases from J, the gap between germline ends came to 13 bases. Germline V gene lookup returns CDR1 SGHNT and CDR2 YYREEE (reference sequence). This CDR3 spans 13 amino acids. DNA for the CDR3: TGTGCCAGCAGCGGAACAGGGCGGGATGGCTACACCTTC. It encodes CASSGTGRDGYTF.

This clonotype was seen a few times. This chain joins TRBV19 and TRBJ2-3; 15 positions agree with TRBD2. Germline V lookup: CDR1 LNHDA, CDR2 SQIVND (reference sequence). The CDR3 consists of 15 residues. With 7 bases clipped from V and 5 bases from J, the junction kept 4 bases outside the gene matches. The CDR3 region is CASIGTSGRQDTQYF. Here the CDR3 DNA reads TGTGCCAGTATAGGGACTAGCGGGAGGCAAGATACGCAGTATTTT.

The chain couples TRBV6-6 to TRBJ2-6; D is uncertain. Trimming shortened V by 0 bases and J by 0 bases, and 6 bases separated the two germline ends. Germline V gene lookup returns CDR1 MNHNY and CDR2 SVGAGI (reference sequence). The CDR3 runs to 16 residues. The chain's CDR3 is CASSYSPISGANVLTF. Written as DNA, the CDR3 is TGTGCCAGCAGTTACTCTCCGATCTCTGGGGCCAACGTCCTGACTTTC.

This chain links TRBV6-2 or TRBV6-3 with TRBJ1-1; 7 bases align to TRBD1. V shed 2 bases, J shed 4 bases, and the junction held 4 bases outside the gene matches. Germline loops: CDR1 MNHEY, CDR2 SVGEGT. The length of the CDR3 is 14 residues. DNA of the CDR3: TGTGCCAGCAGTTACGGGCGACAGGGCACTGAAGCTTTCTTT. This gives the protein CASSYGRQGTEAFF.

This clonotype is labeled as medium-sized. The rearrangement joins TRBV7-6 to TRBJ2-5; 7 bases agree with TRBD1. Germline assignment: CDR1 SGHVS and CDR2 FNYEAQ. The CDR3 has 13 residues. Losses at the gene ends were 5 bases for V and 4 bases for J; bases not matched to a gene: 4. For the CDR3, the DNA is TGTGCCAGCAGCCTCCGGGACAGAGAGACCCAGTACTTC. Translating it yields CASSLRDRETQYF.

This chain uses TRBV6-2 or TRBV6-3 with TRBJ1-5; D is unclear. Looked up from germline, CDR1 is MNHEY and CDR2 is SVGEGT. The CDR3 sequence is 13 residues long. V lost 0 bases, J lost 7 bases, and 7 bases lay in between. CDR3 sequence reads: CASSYSTRQPQHF. The CDR3, as DNA: TGTGCCAGCAGTTACTCTACCCGGCAGCCCCAGCATTTT.

The V call is TRBV19, the J call TRBJ1-5, with D unclear. The CDR3 length is 13 residues. Germline CDR1 reads LNHDA; CDR2 reads SQIVND (reference sequence). V lost 3 bases and J lost 4, with 7 bases in between. CDR3 bases: TGTGCCAGTAGTATTAGGCCGAATCAGCCCCAGCATTTT. This codes for CASSIRPNQPQHF.